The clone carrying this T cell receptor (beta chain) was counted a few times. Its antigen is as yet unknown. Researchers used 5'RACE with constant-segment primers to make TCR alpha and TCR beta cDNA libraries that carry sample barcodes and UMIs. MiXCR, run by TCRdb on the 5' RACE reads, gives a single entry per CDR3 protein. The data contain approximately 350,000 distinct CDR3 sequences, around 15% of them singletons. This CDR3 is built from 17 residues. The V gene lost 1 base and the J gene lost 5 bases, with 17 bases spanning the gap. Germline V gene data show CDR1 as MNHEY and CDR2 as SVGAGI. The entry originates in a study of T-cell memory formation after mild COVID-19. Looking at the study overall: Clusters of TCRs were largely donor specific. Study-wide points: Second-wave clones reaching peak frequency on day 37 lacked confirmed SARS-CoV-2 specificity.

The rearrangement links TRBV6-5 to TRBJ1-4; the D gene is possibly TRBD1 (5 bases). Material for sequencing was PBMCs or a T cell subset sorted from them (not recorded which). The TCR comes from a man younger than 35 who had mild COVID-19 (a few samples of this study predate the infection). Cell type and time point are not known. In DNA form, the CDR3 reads TGTGCCAGCAGTTACTTTCCCGCGAGGGGTACCAATGAAAAACTGTTTTTT. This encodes CASSYFPARGTNEKLFF.